Below, 20 T cell receptor beta chains from the same sample are listed, as sequenced in a study of blood T cell repertoires in COVID-19. Using immunoSEQ multiplex PCR, the repertoire was profiled, and TCRdb retains in-frame clones only, with some absent. This repertoire shows around 360,000 clones, roughly 86% found once; its top ten account for under 11%. The sample taken for sequencing was peripheral blood. Receptors originate from a woman between 25 and 40 years old with COVID-19, enrolled during active disease.

The rearrangement joins TRBV5-1 to TRBJ2-7, with D possibly matching TRBD2 (7 bases). Germline V gene sequence: CDR1 SGHRS, CDR2 YFSETQ. Deletions cut 6 bases from V and 5 bases from J, with 15 bases between. The CDR3 is 13 amino acids. The DNA for the CDR3 is TGCGCCAGCAACTTCGGGGGGCCCGACGAGCAGTACTTC. Its translation is CASNFGGPDEQYF.

The chain combines TRBV10-3 with TRBJ2-1; weak D call: TRBD2 (5 bases). Trimming removed 2 bases from V and 5 bases from J, with 19 bases in between. Germline CDR1 is ENHRY and CDR2 is SYGVKD. The CDR3 sequence is 17 residues long. CDR3 in amino acids: CAISEQRGLASDNEQFF. In DNA form, the CDR3 reads TGTGCCATCAGTGAGCAGCGTGGGCTAGCTTCGGACAATGAGCAGTTCTTC.

J is TRBJ2-5 and V is TRBV7-9; possible D gene TRBD1, 6 bases. V lost 6 bases to trimming and J lost 2 bases, with 10 bases between them. The CDR3 has 13 amino acids. Looked up from germline, CDR1 is SEHNR and CDR2 is FQNEAQ (reference sequence). CDR3 in amino acids: CASSLDRQETQYF. Here the CDR3 DNA reads TGTGCCAGCAGTCTAGACAGGCAAGAGACCCAGTACTTC.

This clone was detected only once. V and J are TRBV10-3 and TRBJ2-1, with D perhaps TRBD2 (6 bases). This CDR3 contains 13 residues. V was shortened by 6 bases and J by 10 bases, with 16 bases between the two germline ends. Germline-derived CDR1 and CDR2 are ENHRY and SYGVKD. The CDR3 DNA reads TGTGCCATCAGGCGGGACGGTGTAGAAGAGCAGTTCTTC. This encodes CAIRRDGVEEQFF.

The chain recombines TRBV7-2 with TRBJ1-5; D gene unclear. The length of the CDR3 is 15 residues. Trimming shortened V by 5 bases and J by 7 bases, and 18 bases separated the two germline ends. Germline V gene data show CDR1 as SGHTA and CDR2 as FQGNSA. The CDR3 nucleotides are TGTGCCAGCAGCCCGGGGTCCCGGAACGGGCAGCCCCAGCATTTT. Residues: CASSPGSRNGQPQHF.

V gene TRBV21-1 combines with J gene TRBJ2-2; the table names TRBD1, a call not compared with the DNA. TRBV21-1 counts as a pseudogene. The CDR3 is 16 residues long. The CDR3 nucleotides read TGTGCCAGCAGCAAAGCGGGGACAGGAAACACCGGGGAGCTGTTTTTT. Its protein is CASSKAGTGNTGELFF.

This clone occurred a few times. The chain combines TRBV4-2 with TRBJ1-1; 7 bases are a match to TRBD1. Germline CDR1 reads LGHNA; CDR2 reads YNFKEQ. The CDR3 runs to 15 residues. V dropped 4 bases and J dropped 3; count of bases not matched to a gene: 8. The CDR3 loop reads CASSPQGGMDTEAFF. The CDR3 DNA is TGTGCCAGCAGCCCGCAGGGGGGTATGGACACTGAAGCTTTCTTT.

The rearrangement links TRBV5-1 to TRBJ2-3; 9 bases are shared with TRBD2. The CDR3 runs 15 residues. Per the germline V gene, CDR1 is SGHRS and CDR2 is YFSETQ. V gave up 4 bases and J gave up 4 bases; unmatched junction bases: 7. The chain's CDR3 is CASSPRLAVPDTQYF. CDR3 in DNA: TGCGCCAGCAGCCCTCGACTAGCGGTCCCAGATACGCAGTATTTT.

The V and J genes are TRBV30 and TRBJ2-3; a possible D gene is TRBD2 (5 bases). The ends were cut back, 5 bases at V and 8 bases at J, with 11 bases in the middle. CDR1 is GTSNPN and CDR2 is SVGIG in the germline V gene (reference sequence). The CDR3 is made up of 11 amino acids. The CDR3 DNA reads TGTGCCTGGTCGGAGGCAGGTACGCAGTATTTT. Its protein is CAWSEAGTQYF.

This clone has a single count. This CDR3 reads CATSPGTGGSYEQYF. The CDR3 DNA follows: TGTGCCACCAGTCCTGGGACAGGGGGCTCCTACGAGCAGTACTTC. The chain has TRBV24-1 and TRBJ2-7, with 11 bases matching TRBD1. The junction had 3 bases not matched to a gene; V was cut back by 6 bases and J by 0 bases. This CDR3 is 15 amino acids long. Germline values: CDR1 KGHDR, CDR2 SFDVKD.

This clone showed up just a few times. The rearrangement links TRBV6-5 to TRBJ1-1; a possible D gene is TRBD1 (6 bases). Per the germline V gene, CDR1 is MNHEY and CDR2 is SVGAGI. This CDR3 is 13 amino acids long. V lost 1 base, J lost 10 bases, and 13 bases lay in between. CDR3 sequence: CASSYLPGAAAFF. DNA of the CDR3: TGTGCCAGCAGTTACTTACCAGGGGCTGCAGCTTTCTTT.

The chain combines TRBV30 with TRBJ2-2; 8 bases align to TRBD2. Germline CDR1 GTSNPN, CDR2 SVGIG (reference sequence). V dropped 3 bases and J dropped 5; count of bases not matched to a gene: 2. The CDR3 runs to 13 residues. The CDR3: CAWSREGTGELFF. In DNA form, the CDR3 reads TGTGCCTGGAGCCGGGAGGGGACCGGGGAGCTGTTTTTT.

The chain combines TRBV10-3 with TRBJ2-1; 8 bases are a match to TRBD1. V trimming: 7 bases; J trimming: 8 bases; junction bases outside the gene matches: 7. The CDR3 covers 13 residues. CDR1 is ENHRY, CDR2 SYGVKD, per germline. In nucleotides, the CDR3 is TGTGCCATCACCTTACAGGGGGGACATGAGCAGTTCTTC. Its protein is CAITLQGGHEQFF.

The CDR3 nucleotides read TGTGCCAGCAGTTACAGGGACTTCTACGAGCAGTACTTC. Protein: CASSYRDFYEQYF. J is TRBJ2-7 and V is TRBV6-2 or TRBV6-3, with TRBD2 as a possible D gene (6 bases). This CDR3 has 13 residues. Trimming removed 2 bases from V and 3 bases from J, with 8 bases in between. Germline V CDR1 and CDR2: MNHEY, SVGEGT.

CDR3 in DNA: TGTGCCAGCAGTTCACCTCGTGGGAGGGCCACCCACGAGCAGTACTTC. This translates into CASSSPRGRATHEQYF. This rearrangement joins TRBV28 to TRBJ2-7, with TRBD2 matching 7 bases. V was clipped by 4 bases and J by 5 bases; unmatched bases: 14. This CDR3 is built from 16 residues. Per germline, CDR1 MDHEN and CDR2 SYDVKM.

The chain joins TRBV5-1 to TRBJ2-7; 7 bases are a match to TRBD1. Germline CDR1 is SGHRS and CDR2 is YFSETQ. The CDR3 contains 13 residues. V dropped 5 bases and J dropped 2; count of bases not matched to a gene: 4. Written as DNA, the CDR3 is TGCGCCAGCAGAGGACAGGCCACCTACGAGCAGTACTTC. Amino acid sequence: CASRGQATYEQYF.

The chain uses TRBV6-1 and TRBJ1-2, with a weak D call TRBD1 (6 bases). The CDR3 runs to 15 residues. Per germline, CDR1 MNHNS and CDR2 SASEGT. V dropped 3 bases and J dropped 4 bases, with 15 bases sitting between them. CDR3 in amino acids: CASSDRLDRIYGYTF. The CDR3 DNA reads as TGTGCCAGCAGTGATCGTCTCGACAGGATCTATGGCTACACCTTC.

Of note for this clone: The same CDR3 also results from other DNA sequences found in this sample. The V call is TRBV11-2, the J call TRBJ2-7, with 9 bases matching TRBD2. J lost 0 bases, V lost 4 bases, and 4 bases had no gene match. Germline V gives CDR1 SGHAT, CDR2 FQNNGV. The CDR3 loop spans 15 amino acids. In DNA form, the CDR3 reads TGTGCCAGCAGCTCGACTAGCGGTAGCTCCTACGAGCAGTACTTC. As protein: CASSSTSGSSYEQYF.

The CDR3 loop reads CASSQQRGDYNEQFF. CDR3 in DNA: TGTGCCAGCAGCCAACAGCGGGGGGACTACAATGAGCAGTTCTTC. The chain couples TRBV3-1 (or the pseudogene TRBV3-2) to TRBJ2-1; 9 nucleotides match TRBD2. V was pared by 2 bases and J by 3 bases, with 2 bases of the junction left unmatched. CDR3 length equals 15 residues. The germline gives CDR1 LGHDT, CDR2 YNNKEL (reference sequence).

The gene calls are TRBV27 and TRBJ1-5; TRBD1 agrees at 8 bases. The CDR3 has 17 amino acids. Germline lookup yields CDR1 MNHEY and CDR2 SMNVEV (reference sequence). The trim removed 2 bases at V and 6 bases at J, leaving 12 bases unmatched. CDR3: CASSLLSPGGGGQPQHF. Written as DNA, the CDR3 is TGTGCCAGCAGTTTACTTAGCCCAGGGGGCGGGGGTCAGCCCCAGCATTTT.